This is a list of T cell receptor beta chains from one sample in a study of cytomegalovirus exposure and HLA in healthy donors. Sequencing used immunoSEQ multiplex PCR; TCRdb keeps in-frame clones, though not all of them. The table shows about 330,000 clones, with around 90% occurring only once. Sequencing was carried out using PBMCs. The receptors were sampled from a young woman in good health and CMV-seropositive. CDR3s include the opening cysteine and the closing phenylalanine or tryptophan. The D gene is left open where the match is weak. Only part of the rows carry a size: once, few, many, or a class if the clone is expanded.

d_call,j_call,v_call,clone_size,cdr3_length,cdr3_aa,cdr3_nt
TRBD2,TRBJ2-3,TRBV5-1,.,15,CASSLSAGSTDTQYF,TGCGCCAGCAGCTTGTCAGCGGGGAGCACAGATACGCAGTATTTT
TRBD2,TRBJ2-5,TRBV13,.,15,CASSPASGDQETQYF,TGTGCCAGCAGCCCGGCTAGCGGAGACCAAGAGACCCAGTACTTC
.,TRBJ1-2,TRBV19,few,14,CASSRRESHYGYTF,TGTGCCAGTAGTAGGCGAGAGAGCCACTATGGCTACACCTTC
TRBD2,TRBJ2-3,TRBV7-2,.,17,CASSLFSGGAGGDTQYF,TGTGCCAGCAGCTTGTTTAGCGGGGGGGCAGGTGGGGATACGCAGTATTTT
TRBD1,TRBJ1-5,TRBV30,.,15,CAWSHETGVIQPQHF,TGTGCCTGGAGTCACGAGACAGGGGTAATTCAGCCCCAGCATTTT
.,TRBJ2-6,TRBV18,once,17,CASSPLVVGTGANVLTF,TGTGCCAGCTCACCCCTCGTTGTTGGGACTGGGGCCAACGTCCTGACTTTC
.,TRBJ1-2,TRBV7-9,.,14,CASSSSTGGYGYTF,.
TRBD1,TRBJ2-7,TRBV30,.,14,CAWSAPDRDHEQYF,TGTGCCTGGAGTGCCCCGGACAGGGATCACGAGCAGTACTTC
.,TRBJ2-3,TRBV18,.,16,CASSPLASASTDTQYF,TGTGCCAGCTCACCACTAGCTTCCGCTAGCACAGATACGCAGTATTTT
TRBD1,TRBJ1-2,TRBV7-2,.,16,CASSSDRGPGEFGYTF,TGTGCCAGCAGCTCCGACAGGGGGCCGGGCGAGTTTGGCTACACCTTC
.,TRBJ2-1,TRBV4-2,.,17,CASSQVGGTEGYNEQFF,TGTGCCAGCAGCCAAGTAGGCGGGACAGAGGGCTACAATGAGCAGTTCTTC
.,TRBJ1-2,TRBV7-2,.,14,CASSLEKGGYGYTF,TGTGCCAGCAGCTTAGAGAAAGGCGGCTATGGCTACACCTTC
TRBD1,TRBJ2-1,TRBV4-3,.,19,CASSQDQSRETGDGNEQFF,TGCGCCAGCAGCCAAGATCAAAGCCGAGAGACAGGGGACGGGAATGAGCAGTTCTTC
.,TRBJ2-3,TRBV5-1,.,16,CASSLGLSGSTDTQYF,TGCGCCAGCAGCTTGGGTCTTAGCGGTAGCACAGATACGCAGTATTTT
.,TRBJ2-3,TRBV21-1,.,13,CASSRGQRVSGHF,TGTGCCAGCAGCCGAGGACAGAGAGTCAGTGGGCATTTT
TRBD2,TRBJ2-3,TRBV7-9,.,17,CASSLSVGLAETDTQYF,TGTGCCAGCAGCTTAAGTGTGGGACTAGCGGAAACAGATACGCAGTATTTT
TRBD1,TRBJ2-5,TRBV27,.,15,CASSRTGLIQETQYF,TGTGCCAGCAGTCGGACAGGGCTAATCCAAGAGACCCAGTACTTC
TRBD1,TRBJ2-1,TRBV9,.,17,CASSPRGTGTVAGEQFF,TGTGCCAGCAGCCCTAGGGGGACAGGGACGGTGGCGGGTGAGCAGTTCTTC
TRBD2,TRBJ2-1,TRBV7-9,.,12,CASSVAGVEQFF,TGTGCCAGCAGCGTAGCGGGAGTGGAGCAGTTCTTC
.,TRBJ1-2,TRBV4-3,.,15,CASSQDQAAPYGYTF,TGCGCCAGCAGCCAAGATCAGGCAGCTCCCTATGGCTACACCTTC
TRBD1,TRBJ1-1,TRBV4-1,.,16,CASSQEATGGFSEAFF,TGCGCCAGCAGCCAAGAAGCGACAGGGGGTTTCTCTGAAGCTTTCTTT
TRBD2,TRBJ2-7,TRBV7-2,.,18,CASSSLGTSGRVGNEQYF,TGTGCCAGCAGCTCCCTTGGGACTAGCGGGAGAGTGGGGAACGAGCAGTACTTC
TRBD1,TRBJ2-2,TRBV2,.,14,CASTRDRDTGELFF,TGTGCCAGCACCCGGGACAGGGACACCGGGGAGCTGTTTTTT
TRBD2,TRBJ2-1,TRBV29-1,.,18,CSVLTGLAGGLRRNEQFF,TGCAGCGTCCTAACCGGACTAGCGGGGGGGCTACGCCGCAATGAGCAGTTCTTC
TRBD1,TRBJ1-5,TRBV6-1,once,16,CASSVIGTGGNQPQHF,TGTGCCAGCAGTGTTATAGGGACAGGGGGTAATCAGCCCCAGCATTTT
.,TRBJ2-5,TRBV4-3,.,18,CASSQETLGSLPGETQYF,TGCGCCAGCAGCCAAGAAACACTGGGCTCACTCCCGGGGGAGACCCAGTACTTC
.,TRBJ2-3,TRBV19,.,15,CASSIGTASTDTQYF,TGTGCCAGTAGTATAGGGACAGCTAGCACAGATACGCAGTATTTT
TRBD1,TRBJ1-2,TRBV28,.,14,CASSLGGRGYGYTF,TGTGCCAGCAGTTTAGGGGGCAGGGGGTATGGCTACACCTTC
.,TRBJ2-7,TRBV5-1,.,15,CASSLAGTPSYEQYF,TGCGCCAGCAGCTTGGCCGGGACACCCTCCTACGAGCAGTACTTC
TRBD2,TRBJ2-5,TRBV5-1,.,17,CASSFGARLAGEETQYF,TGCGCCAGCAGCTTCGGCGCAAGACTAGCGGGAGAAGAGACCCAGTACTTC
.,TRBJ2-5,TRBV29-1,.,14,CSIDGRGRGETQYF,TGCAGCATTGATGGCCGGGGGCGGGGCGAGACCCAGTACTTC
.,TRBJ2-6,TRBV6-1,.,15,CAGQGLGSGANVLTF,TGTGCCGGTCAGGGTCTAGGCTCTGGGGCCAACGTCCTGACTTTC
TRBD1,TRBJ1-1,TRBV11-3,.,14,CASSLRQGDTEAFF,TGTGCCAGCAGCTTGAGACAGGGTGACACTGAAGCTTTCTTT
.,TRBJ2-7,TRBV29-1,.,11,CSARGAYEQYF,TGCAGCGCCCGCGGGGCCTACGAGCAGTACTTC
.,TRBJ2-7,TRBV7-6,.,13,CASSLAGGIEQYF,TGTGCCAGCAGCTTAGCAGGGGGAATCGAGCAGTACTTC
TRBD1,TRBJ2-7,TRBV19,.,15,CASTVGTGASYEQYF,TGTGCCAGTACCGTCGGGACAGGAGCTTCCTACGAGCAGTACTTC
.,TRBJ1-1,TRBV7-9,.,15,CASSSRRVEGTEAFF,TGTGCCAGCAGCTCCCGACGTGTCGAGGGCACTGAAGCTTTCTTT
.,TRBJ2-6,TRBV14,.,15,CASSALGAGANVLTF,TGTGCCAGCAGTGCACTGGGGGCCGGGGCCAACGTCCTGACTTTC
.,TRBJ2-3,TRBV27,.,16,CASSPPRTRYTDTQYF,TGTGCCAGCAGTCCTCCTAGGACAAGATACACAGATACGCAGTATTTT
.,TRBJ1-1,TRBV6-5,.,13,CASSPGPHTEAFF,TGTGCCAGCAGCCCCGGGCCCCACACTGAAGCTTTCTTT
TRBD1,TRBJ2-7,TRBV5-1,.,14,CASSFGQAWDEQYF,TGCGCCAGCAGCTTTGGACAGGCCTGGGACGAGCAGTACTTC
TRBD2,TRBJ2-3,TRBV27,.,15,CASRPGLATPDTQYF,TGTGCCAGCAGGCCGGGACTAGCGACACCAGATACGCAGTATTTT
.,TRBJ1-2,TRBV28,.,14,CASSFSELLYGYTF,TGTGCCAGCAGTTTTTCAGAATTGTTATATGGCTACACCTTC
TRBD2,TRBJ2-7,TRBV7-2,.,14,CASTLVGLAGEQYF,TGTGCCAGCACCCTAGTAGGACTAGCGGGGGAGCAGTACTTC
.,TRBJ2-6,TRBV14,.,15,CASSRRGSGANVLTF,TGTGCCAGCAGCCGAAGGGGCTCTGGGGCCAACGTCCTGACTTTC
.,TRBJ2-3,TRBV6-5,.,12,CASSPPERVQYF,TGTGCCAGCAGCCCCCCGGAAAGGGTACAGTATTTT
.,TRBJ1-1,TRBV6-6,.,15,CASSYSMGRVTEAFF,TGTGCCAGCAGTTACTCGATGGGCAGGGTCACTGAAGCTTTCTTT
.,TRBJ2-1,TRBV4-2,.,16,CASSQNLRSTYNEQFF,TGTGCCAGCAGCCAAAACTTGAGGTCGACCTACAATGAGCAGTTCTTC
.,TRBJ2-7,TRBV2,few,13,CASSSGHSYEQYF,TGTGCCAGCAGTTCGGGACATTCCTACGAGCAGTACTTC
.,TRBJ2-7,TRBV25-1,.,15,CASSEFRRGFYEQYF,TGTGCCAGCAGTGAATTCCGGAGAGGATTCTACGAGCAGTACTTC